The clone carrying this TCR beta chain showed up just a few times. Its matching antigen is unknown. CDR1 and CDR2 (germline): SGHNT, YYREEE (reference sequence). This CDR3 comprises 15 residues. The trim removed 6 bases at V and 0 bases at J, leaving 3 bases unmatched. The sample originates from a study of T cells after yellow fever vaccination. Findings and caveats of the study: Abundant contaminating clonotypes from the bulk population could appear in FACS-sorted repertoires. A large majority of primary-vaccination clones showed up again after the booster (approximately 95% CD4, 75% to 90% CD8).

In making TCR cDNA, 5'RACE template switching added a universal primer site and UMIs to it. TCRdb called the 5' RACE reads again in MiXCR, with one record for every CDR3 protein. In the table there are 500,000 to 650,000 distinct CDR3 sequences, about 13% of which are singletons. The sequence was obtained from a man between 25 and 39 years old who received the YFV17D yellow fever vaccine. The rearrangement joins TRBV5-4 to TRBJ2-6; 7 bases map to TRBD1. The material was PBMCs, obtained on the day of the yellow fever booster vaccination. In DNA, the CDR3 is TGTGCCAGCATACACAGGGGCTCTGGGGCCAACGTCCTGACTTTC. It codes for CASIHRGSGANVLTF.